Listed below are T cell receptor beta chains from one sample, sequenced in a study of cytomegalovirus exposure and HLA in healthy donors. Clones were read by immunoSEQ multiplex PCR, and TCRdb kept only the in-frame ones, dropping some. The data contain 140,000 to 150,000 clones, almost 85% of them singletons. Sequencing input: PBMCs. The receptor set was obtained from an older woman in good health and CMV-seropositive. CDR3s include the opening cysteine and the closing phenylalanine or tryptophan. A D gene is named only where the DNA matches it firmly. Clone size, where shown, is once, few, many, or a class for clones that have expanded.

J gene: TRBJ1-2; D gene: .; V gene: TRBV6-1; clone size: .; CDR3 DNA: TGTGCCAGCAGCAGGGAGGGCAACTATGGCTACACCTTC; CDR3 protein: CASSREGNYGYTF
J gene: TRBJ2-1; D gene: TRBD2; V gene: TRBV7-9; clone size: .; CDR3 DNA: TGTGCCAGCAGCGCGACACTAGCGGGAGAGTCCAATGAGCAGTTCTTC; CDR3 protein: CASSATLAGESNEQFF
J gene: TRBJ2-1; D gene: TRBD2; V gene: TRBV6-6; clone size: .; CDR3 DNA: TGTGCCAGCATGGGCGGGAGCTCCTACAATGAGCAGTTCTTC; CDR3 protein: CASMGGSSYNEQFF
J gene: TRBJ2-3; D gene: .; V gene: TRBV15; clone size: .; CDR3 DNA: TGTGCCACCAGCACGGGGTCTGGCACAGATACGCAGTATTTT; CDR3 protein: CATSTGSGTDTQYF
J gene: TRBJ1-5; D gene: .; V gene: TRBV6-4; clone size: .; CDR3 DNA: TGTGCCAGCCGGCCCCCGACAGTTCTAACCCAGCATTTT; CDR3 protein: CASRPPTVLTQHF
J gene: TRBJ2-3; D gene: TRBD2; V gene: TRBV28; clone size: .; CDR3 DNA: TGTGCCAGCAGTTTACGGGGGGGTTTGGCAGATACGCAGTATTTT; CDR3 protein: CASSLRGGLADTQYF
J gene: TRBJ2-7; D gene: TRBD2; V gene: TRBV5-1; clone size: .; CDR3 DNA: TGCGCCAGCAGCCCGGCCCCGGGAGGCGGGAGTATCTACGAGCAGTACTTC; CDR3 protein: CASSPAPGGGSIYEQYF
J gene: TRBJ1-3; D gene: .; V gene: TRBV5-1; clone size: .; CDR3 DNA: TGCGCCAGCAGCGTTGGAGGGGCCGGAAACACCATATATTTT; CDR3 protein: CASSVGGAGNTIYF
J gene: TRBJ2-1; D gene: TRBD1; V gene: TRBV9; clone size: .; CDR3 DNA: TGTGCCAGCAGCGTACTGCAGGGGGACAATGAGCAGTTCTTC; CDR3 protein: CASSVLQGDNEQFF
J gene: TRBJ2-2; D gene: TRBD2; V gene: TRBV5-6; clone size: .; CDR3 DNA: TGTGCCAGCAGCTTGTGGGGGGGCACCGGGGAGCTGTTTTTT; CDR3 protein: CASSLWGGTGELFF
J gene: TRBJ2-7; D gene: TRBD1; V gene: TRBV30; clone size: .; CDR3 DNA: TGTGCCGGAAAGAGAAACAGGGGTCCCTACGAGCAGTACTTC; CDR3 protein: CAGKRNRGPYEQYF
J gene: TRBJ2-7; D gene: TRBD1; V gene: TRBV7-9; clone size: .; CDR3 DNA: TGTGCCAGCAGCGTGGACAGGGAAGGTGGGGAGCAGTACTTC; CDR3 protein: CASSVDREGGEQYF
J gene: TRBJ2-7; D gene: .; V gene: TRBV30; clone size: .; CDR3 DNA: TGTGCCTGGAGGGCGACTAGCTCCTACGAGCAGTACTTC; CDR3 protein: CAWRATSSYEQYF
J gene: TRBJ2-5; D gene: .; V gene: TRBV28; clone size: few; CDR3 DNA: TGTGCCAGCAGTTTACGTTCGGTTTTCCGTCGGGGACAAGAGACCCAGTACTTC; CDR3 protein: CASSLRSVFRRGQETQYF
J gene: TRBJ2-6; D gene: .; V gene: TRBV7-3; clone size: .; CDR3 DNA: TGTGCCAGCAGCTTAGGTGGGGGCGCAGGTGGGGCCAACGTCCTGACTTTC; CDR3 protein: CASSLGGGAGGANVLTF
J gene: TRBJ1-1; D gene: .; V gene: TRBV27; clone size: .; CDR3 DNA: TGTGCCAGCACAAGGGGGGGGGACACTGAAGCTTTCTTT; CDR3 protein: CASTRGGDTEAFF
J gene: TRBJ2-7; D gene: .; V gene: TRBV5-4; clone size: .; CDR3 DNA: TGTGCCAGCAGCTTGTTCGCGTCTGGTTCCTACGAGCAGTACTTC; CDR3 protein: CASSLFASGSYEQYF
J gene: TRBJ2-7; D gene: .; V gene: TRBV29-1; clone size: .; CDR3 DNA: TGCAGCGCCCGAATGGGGAGCTCCTACGAGCAGTACTTC; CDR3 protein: CSARMGSSYEQYF
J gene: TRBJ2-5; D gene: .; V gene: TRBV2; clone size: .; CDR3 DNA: TGTGCCAGCAGTGAACACCACGGGTTACAAGAGACCCAGTACTTC; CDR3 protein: CASSEHHGLQETQYF
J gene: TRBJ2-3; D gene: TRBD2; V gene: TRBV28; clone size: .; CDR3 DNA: TGTGCCATCTCTGGTCTAGCGGGAGGAAACACAGATACGCAGTATTTT; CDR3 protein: CAISGLAGGNTDTQYF
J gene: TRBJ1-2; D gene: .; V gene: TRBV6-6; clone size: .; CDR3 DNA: TGTGCCAGCAGTTACCGGAGGGCGGAAGGCTACACCTTC; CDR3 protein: CASSYRRAEGYTF
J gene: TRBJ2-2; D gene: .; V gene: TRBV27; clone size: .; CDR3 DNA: TGTGCCAGCAGCGGTCGAACAGAGCCAACGAACACCGGGGAGCTGTTTTTT; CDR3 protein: CASSGRTEPTNTGELFF
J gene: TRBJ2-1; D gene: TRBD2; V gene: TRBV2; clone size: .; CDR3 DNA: TGTGCCAGCAGTGATCTAGCGGGTTACAATGAGCAGTTCTTC; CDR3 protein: CASSDLAGYNEQFF
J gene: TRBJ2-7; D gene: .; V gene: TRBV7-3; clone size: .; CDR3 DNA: TGTGCCAGCACCGATCCTCTTATTTATAGCGGTTGGCGGAGAGGGTCCTACGAGCAGTACTTC; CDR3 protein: CASTDPLIYSGWRRGSYEQYF
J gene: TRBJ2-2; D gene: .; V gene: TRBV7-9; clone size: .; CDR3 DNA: TGTGCTGAAATCCCCCAGGAGAACACCGGGGAGCTGTTTTTT; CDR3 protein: CAEIPQENTGELFF
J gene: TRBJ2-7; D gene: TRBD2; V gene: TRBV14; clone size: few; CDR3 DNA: TGTGCCAGCGGGGCGGGGGCCTACGAGCAGTACTTC; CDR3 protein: CASGAGAYEQYF
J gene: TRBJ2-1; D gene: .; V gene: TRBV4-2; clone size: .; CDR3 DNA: TGTGCCAGCAGCCAAGACATAGCACCACCCCTAGACAATGAGCAGTTCTTC; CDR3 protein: CASSQDIAPPLDNEQFF
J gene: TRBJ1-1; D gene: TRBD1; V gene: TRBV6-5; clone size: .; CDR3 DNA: TGTGCCAGCAGTTACTCCTTTACAGGGGACACTGAAGCTTTCTTT; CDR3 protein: CASSYSFTGDTEAFF
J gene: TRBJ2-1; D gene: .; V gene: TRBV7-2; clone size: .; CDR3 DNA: TGTGCCAGCAGCTTTAGAAGGGGCAGTTTCCATGAGCAGTTCTTC; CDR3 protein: CASSFRRGSFHEQFF
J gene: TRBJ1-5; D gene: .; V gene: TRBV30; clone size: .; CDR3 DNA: TGTGCCTGGAGTGTACAGGTCCCCGGGCCCCAGCATTTT; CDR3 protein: CAWSVQVPGPQHF
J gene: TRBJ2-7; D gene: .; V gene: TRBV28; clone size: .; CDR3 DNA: TGTGCCAGCAGTTTATTAGCGACCTACGAGCAGTACTTC; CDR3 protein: CASSLLATYEQYF
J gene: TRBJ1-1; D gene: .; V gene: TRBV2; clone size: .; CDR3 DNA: TGTGCCAGCATTGGGATTTATGGGGCCACTGAAGCTTTCTTT; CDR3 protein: CASIGIYGATEAFF
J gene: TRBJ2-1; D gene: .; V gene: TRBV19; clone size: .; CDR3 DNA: TGTGCCAGTAGTATGCGGCCAGACCGGAATGAGCAGTTCTTC; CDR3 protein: CASSMRPDRNEQFF
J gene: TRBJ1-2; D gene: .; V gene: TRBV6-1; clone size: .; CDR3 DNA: TGTGCCAGCATGCAGGGCCGTCCCTCCTATGGCTACACCTTC; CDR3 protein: CASMQGRPSYGYTF
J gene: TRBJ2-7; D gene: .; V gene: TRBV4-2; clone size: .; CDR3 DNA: TGTGCCAGCAGCCAGAGCAGGCTGTCCTACGAGCAGTACTTC; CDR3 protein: CASSQSRLSYEQYF